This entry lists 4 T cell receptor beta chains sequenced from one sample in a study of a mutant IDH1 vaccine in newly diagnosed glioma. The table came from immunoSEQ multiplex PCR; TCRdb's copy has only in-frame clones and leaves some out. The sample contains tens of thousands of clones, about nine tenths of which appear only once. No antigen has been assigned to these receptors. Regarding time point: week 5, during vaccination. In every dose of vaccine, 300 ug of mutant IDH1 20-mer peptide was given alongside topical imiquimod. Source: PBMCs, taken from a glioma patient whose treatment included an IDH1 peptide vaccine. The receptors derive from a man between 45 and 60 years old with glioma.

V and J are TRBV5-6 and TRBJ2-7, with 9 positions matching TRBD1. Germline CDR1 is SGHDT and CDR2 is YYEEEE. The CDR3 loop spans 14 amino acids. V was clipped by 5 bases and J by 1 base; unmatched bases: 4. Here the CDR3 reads CASRGQGRSYEQYF. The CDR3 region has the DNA TGTGCCAGCAGAGGACAGGGGAGGTCCTACGAGCAGTACTTC.

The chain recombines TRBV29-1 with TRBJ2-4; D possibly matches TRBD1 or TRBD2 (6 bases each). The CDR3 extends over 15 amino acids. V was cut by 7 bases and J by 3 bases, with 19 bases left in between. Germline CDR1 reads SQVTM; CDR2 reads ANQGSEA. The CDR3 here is CSAVLGGPVKNIQYF. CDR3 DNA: TGCAGCGCCGTCCTCGGGGGCCCCGTCAAAAACATTCAGTACTTC. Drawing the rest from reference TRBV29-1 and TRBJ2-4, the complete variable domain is SAVISQKPSRDICQRGTSLTIQCQVDSQVTMMFWYRQQPGQSLTLIATANQGSEATYESGFVIDKFPISRPNLTFSTLTVSNMSPEDSSIYLCSAVLGGPVKNIQYFGAGTRLSVL.

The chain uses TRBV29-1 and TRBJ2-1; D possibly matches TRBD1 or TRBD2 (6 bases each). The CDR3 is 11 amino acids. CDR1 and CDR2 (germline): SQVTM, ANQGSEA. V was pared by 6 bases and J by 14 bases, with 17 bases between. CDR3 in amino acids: CSVANGGGEFF. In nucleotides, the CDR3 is TGCAGCGTCGCGAACGGGGGCGGAGAGTTCTTC.

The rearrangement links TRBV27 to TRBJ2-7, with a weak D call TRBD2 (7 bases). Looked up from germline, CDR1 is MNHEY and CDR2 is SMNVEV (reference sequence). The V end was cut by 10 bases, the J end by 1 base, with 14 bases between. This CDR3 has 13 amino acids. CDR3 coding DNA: TGTGCCACTCTAGGGGGGGGGTCCTACGAGCAGTACTTC. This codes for CATLGGGSYEQYF.